These T cell receptor beta chains were read from a single sample in a study of cytomegalovirus exposure and HLA in healthy donors. Repertoires were generated with immunoSEQ multiplex PCR, while TCRdb's copy carries only in-frame clones and drops some. Counted here are around 110,000 clones, roughly three quarters occurring once; the ten biggest clones make up about 2.3%. The specimen was PBMCs. These receptors were collected from a man aged 18 to 30 in good health and CMV-seronegative. Each CDR3 is given with its conserved first and last residue. D genes are given only for firm matches. Expanded clones are given a class, and other clones once, few, many or no size at all.

TRBJ1-2 | - | TRBV29-1 | - | CSVETGTGYGYPF | TGCAGCGTTGAAACAGGGACGGGCTATGGCTACCCCTTC
TRBJ2-7 | TRBD1 | TRBV5-3 | few | CARSPWGTGPYEQYF | TGTGCCAGAAGCCCGTGGGGGACAGGGCCCTACGAGCAGTACTTC
TRBJ2-3 | - | TRBV7-8 | - | CASPPGGQGADTQYF | TGTGCCAGCCCACCCGGGGGGCAGGGCGCAGATACGCAGTATTTT
TRBJ2-1 | - | TRBV5-1 | - | CASRQRGEQFF | TGCGCCAGCAGGCAGCGTGGTGAGCAGTTCTTC
TRBJ2-5 | TRBD1 | TRBV10-3 | - | CAISEYGQGAGGTQYF | TGTGCCATCAGTGAATACGGACAGGGGGCCGGAGGGACCCAGTACTTC
TRBJ2-7 | - | TRBV28 | - | CASSPTGTSGSYEQYF | TGTGCCAGCAGTCCCACAGGAACCTCCGGCTCCTACGAGCAGTACTTC
TRBJ1-3 | - | TRBV4-3 | - | CASSQDSSGNTIYF | TGCGCCAGCAGCCAAGATTCCAGTGGAAACACCATATATTTT
TRBJ2-4 | - | TRBV7-2 | - | CASSFTPQNIQYF | TGTGCCAGCAGCTTCACCCCCCAGAACATTCAGTACTTC
TRBJ2-4 | TRBD1 | TRBV6-5 | - | CASSYGTAWKNIQYF | TGTGCCAGCAGTTACGGGACAGCGTGGAAAAACATTCAGTACTTC
TRBJ2-7 | TRBD2 | TRBV6-1 | many | CATRLAGASYEQYF | TGTGCCACCAGACTAGCGGGGGCCTCCTACGAGCAGTACTTC
TRBJ2-7 | - | TRBV6-1 | - | CASAKQVTYEQYF | TGTGCCAGCGCTAAACAGGTGACCTACGAGCAGTACTTC
TRBJ1-5 | TRBD1 | TRBV19 | - | CASSRDRGSNQPQHF | TGTGCCAGTAGTCGGGACAGGGGGAGCAATCAGCCCCAGCATTTT
TRBJ2-3 | TRBD2 | TRBV4-2 | few | CASSREASGGAVDTQYF | TGTGCCAGCAGCCGGGAGGCTAGCGGGGGGGCTGTAGATACGCAGTATTTT
TRBJ2-2 | TRBD1 | TRBV6-1 | - | CASISDRDTGELFF | TGTGCCAGCATCTCCGACAGGGACACCGGGGAGCTGTTTTTT
TRBJ1-6 | - | TRBV4-3 | few | CASSQESFSRSPLHF | TGCGCCAGCAGCCAAGAAAGCTTCTCAAGATCACCCCTCCACTTT
TRBJ2-7 | - | TRBV29-1 | - | CSVKRGGKKDEQYF | TGCAGCGTTAAACGAGGGGGTAAGAAAGACGAGCAGTACTTC
TRBJ1-1 | - | TRBV6-1 | - | CASSGQGGLTEAFF | TGTGCCAGCAGTGGCCAGGGAGGGTTAACTGAAGCTTTCTTT
TRBJ2-7 | - | TRBV5-1 | - | CASSEDMSYEQYF | TGCGCCAGCAGCGAAGACATGTCCTACGAGCAGTACTTC
TRBJ1-3 | TRBD1 | TRBV6-5 | few | CASREGTGRMSIYF | TGTGCCAGCAGGGAGGGGACAGGGAGAATGTCCATATATTTT
TRBJ2-7 | - | TRBV6-6 | - | CASTKEAGVSEQYF | TGTGCCAGCACCAAGGAGGCAGGGGTATCCGAGCAGTACTTC
TRBJ1-1 | TRBD1 | TRBV5-1 | - | CASSLGDATGTGIAFF | TGCGCCAGCAGCTTGGGGGACGCGACCGGGACAGGGATAGCTTTCTTT
TRBJ2-2 | - | TRBV6-4 | - | CASSEAPPGGGTGELFF | TGTGCCAGCAGTGAGGCCCCGCCAGGGGGAGGCACCGGGGAGCTGTTTTTT
TRBJ2-3 | TRBD2 | TRBV6-6 | - | CASSYVVSGGTDTQYF | TGTGCCAGCAGTTACGTAGTTAGCGGGGGCACAGATACGCAGTATTTT
TRBJ2-3 | TRBD2 | TRBV5-4 | - | CASSLSTLGAGATDTQYF | TGTGCCAGCAGCTTGAGCACTCTGGGAGCGGGGGCCACAGATACGCAGTATTTT
TRBJ1-2 | - | TRBV27 | - | CASRAGVGGYGYTF | TGTGCCAGCAGGGCCGGGGTCGGCGGCTATGGCTACACCTTC
TRBJ2-7 | - | TRBV21-1 | - | CASSKRPHDTLYEQYF | TGTGCCAGCAGCAAACGGCCCCATGACACCCTCTACGAGCAGTACTTC
TRBJ2-1 | - | TRBV2 | - | CASRRDLNNEQFF | TGTGCCAGCAGACGGGACTTAAACAATGAGCAGTTCTTC
TRBJ1-2 | - | TRBV5-1 | once | CASSNRPWSEDGYTF | TGCGCCAGCAGCAACCGACCTTGGTCTGAGGATGGCTACACCTTC
TRBJ2-7 | TRBD2 | TRBV15 | once | CATSRAGTSGVEQYF | TGTGCCACCAGCAGAGCCGGGACTAGCGGTGTCGAGCAGTACTTC
TRBJ2-7 | - | TRBV4-2 | - | CASSQEGQGSPQEQYF | TGTGCCAGCAGCCAAGAAGGGCAGGGGTCGCCGCAAGAGCAGTACTTC
TRBJ1-6 | TRBD1 | TRBV19 | - | CASHTGTGQYNSPLHF | TGTGCCAGCCACACCGGGACAGGACAATATAATTCACCCCTCCACTTT
TRBJ2-4 | - | TRBV27 | - | CASNPGPRGKNIQYF | TGTGCCAGCAACCCGGGCCCACGGGGCAAAAACATTCAGTACTTC
TRBJ2-3 | TRBD2 | TRBV5-1 | - | CASSFSSGGPTDTQYF | TGCGCCAGCAGCTTCTCTAGCGGGGGACCCACAGATACGCAGTATTTT
TRBJ2-2 | - | TRBV10-3 | - | CAISGGGELFF | TGTGCCATCAGTGGCGGGGGGGAGCTGTTTTTT
TRBJ2-3 | TRBD2 | TRBV13 | - | CASSPPGLAGPDTQYF | TGTGCCAGCAGCCCCCCGGGACTAGCGGGGCCAGATACGCAGTATTTT
TRBJ2-5 | - | TRBV21-1 | - | CASSKDRAGQQEETQYF | TGTGCCAGCAGCAAAGATCGGGCGGGGCAGCAAGAAGAGACCCAGTACTTC
TRBJ2-5 | TRBD2 | TRBV9 | few | CASIRGVRETQYF | TGTGCCTCGATCCGGGGGGTGAGGGAGACCCAGTACTTC
TRBJ1-2 | - | TRBV6-6 | - | CASSYRAVSGGGYTF | TGTGCCAGCAGTTACCGCGCGGTCTCCGGGGGTGGCTACACCTTC
TRBJ1-5 | - | TRBV10-3 | - | CAISGTVGNQPQHF | TGTGCCATCAGTGGGACAGTGGGCAATCAGCCCCAGCATTTT
TRBJ2-1 | - | TRBV5-6 | - | CASSLDRTKEIEQFF | TGTGCCAGCAGCTTGGATAGGACAAAGGAGATTGAGCAGTTCTTC
TRBJ2-5 | - | TRBV4-2 | - | CASSPQTAGETQYF | TGTGCCAGCAGCCCCCAGACGGCGGGGGAGACCCAGTACTTC
TRBJ1-2 | - | TRBV2 | - | CASSEARAPIYGYTF | TGTGCCAGCAGTGAAGCCAGGGCCCCAATCTATGGCTACACCTTC
TRBJ2-1 | TRBD1 | TRBV9 | - | CASSATGGIANEQFF | TGTGCCAGCAGCGCGACAGGGGGCATAGCCAATGAGCAGTTCTTC
TRBJ1-1 | - | TRBV6-5 | - | CASSQQGGTEAFF | TGTGCCAGCAGCCAACAAGGGGGAACTGAAGCTTTCTTT
TRBJ1-1 | - | TRBV18 | - | CASSPPQGRNTEAFF | TGTGCCAGCTCACCCCCACAGGGCAGGAACACTGAAGCTTTCTTT
TRBJ1-3 | TRBD1 | TRBV9 | - | CASSVAGTDSGNTIYF | TGTGCCAGCAGCGTAGCCGGGACAGATTCTGGAAACACCATATATTTT
TRBJ2-1 | TRBD1 | TRBV5-1 | - | CASSSGTANEQFF | TGCGCCAGCAGCTCCGGGACAGCAAACGAGCAGTTCTTC
TRBJ1-2 | TRBD1 | TRBV5-1 | - | CASSLAEGQDGYPF | TGCGCCAGCAGCTTGGCGGAGGGACAGGATGGCTACCCCTTC
TRBJ2-2 | TRBD2 | TRBV7-9 | - | CASSLPMSAGDTNTGELFF | TGTGCCAGCAGCTTACCCATGTCTGCGGGGGATACCAACACCGGGGAGCTGTTTTTT
TRBJ2-5 | TRBD2 | TRBV7-9 | - | CASSLASGGYQETQYF | TGTGCCAGCAGCTTAGCTAGCGGGGGGTACCAAGAGACCCAGTACTTC
TRBJ1-2 | TRBD1 | TRBV6-4 | few | CASSPTGARGYTF | TGTGCCAGCAGTCCTACAGGGGCGCGGGGCTACACCTTC
TRBJ2-5 | - | TRBV29-1 | few | CSVELVSGETQYF | TGCAGCGTTGAGTTGGTCAGCGGGGAGACCCAGTACTTC
TRBJ1-2 | - | TRBV7-2 | once | CASSPPALIHNYGYPF | TGTGCCAGCAGCCCCCCCGCTCTCATCCATAACTATGGCTACCCCTTC
TRBJ2-1 | TRBD2 | TRBV7-3 | - | CASSYPSGGNNEQFF | TGTGCCAGCAGCTACCCTAGCGGGGGCAACAATGAGCAGTTCTTC